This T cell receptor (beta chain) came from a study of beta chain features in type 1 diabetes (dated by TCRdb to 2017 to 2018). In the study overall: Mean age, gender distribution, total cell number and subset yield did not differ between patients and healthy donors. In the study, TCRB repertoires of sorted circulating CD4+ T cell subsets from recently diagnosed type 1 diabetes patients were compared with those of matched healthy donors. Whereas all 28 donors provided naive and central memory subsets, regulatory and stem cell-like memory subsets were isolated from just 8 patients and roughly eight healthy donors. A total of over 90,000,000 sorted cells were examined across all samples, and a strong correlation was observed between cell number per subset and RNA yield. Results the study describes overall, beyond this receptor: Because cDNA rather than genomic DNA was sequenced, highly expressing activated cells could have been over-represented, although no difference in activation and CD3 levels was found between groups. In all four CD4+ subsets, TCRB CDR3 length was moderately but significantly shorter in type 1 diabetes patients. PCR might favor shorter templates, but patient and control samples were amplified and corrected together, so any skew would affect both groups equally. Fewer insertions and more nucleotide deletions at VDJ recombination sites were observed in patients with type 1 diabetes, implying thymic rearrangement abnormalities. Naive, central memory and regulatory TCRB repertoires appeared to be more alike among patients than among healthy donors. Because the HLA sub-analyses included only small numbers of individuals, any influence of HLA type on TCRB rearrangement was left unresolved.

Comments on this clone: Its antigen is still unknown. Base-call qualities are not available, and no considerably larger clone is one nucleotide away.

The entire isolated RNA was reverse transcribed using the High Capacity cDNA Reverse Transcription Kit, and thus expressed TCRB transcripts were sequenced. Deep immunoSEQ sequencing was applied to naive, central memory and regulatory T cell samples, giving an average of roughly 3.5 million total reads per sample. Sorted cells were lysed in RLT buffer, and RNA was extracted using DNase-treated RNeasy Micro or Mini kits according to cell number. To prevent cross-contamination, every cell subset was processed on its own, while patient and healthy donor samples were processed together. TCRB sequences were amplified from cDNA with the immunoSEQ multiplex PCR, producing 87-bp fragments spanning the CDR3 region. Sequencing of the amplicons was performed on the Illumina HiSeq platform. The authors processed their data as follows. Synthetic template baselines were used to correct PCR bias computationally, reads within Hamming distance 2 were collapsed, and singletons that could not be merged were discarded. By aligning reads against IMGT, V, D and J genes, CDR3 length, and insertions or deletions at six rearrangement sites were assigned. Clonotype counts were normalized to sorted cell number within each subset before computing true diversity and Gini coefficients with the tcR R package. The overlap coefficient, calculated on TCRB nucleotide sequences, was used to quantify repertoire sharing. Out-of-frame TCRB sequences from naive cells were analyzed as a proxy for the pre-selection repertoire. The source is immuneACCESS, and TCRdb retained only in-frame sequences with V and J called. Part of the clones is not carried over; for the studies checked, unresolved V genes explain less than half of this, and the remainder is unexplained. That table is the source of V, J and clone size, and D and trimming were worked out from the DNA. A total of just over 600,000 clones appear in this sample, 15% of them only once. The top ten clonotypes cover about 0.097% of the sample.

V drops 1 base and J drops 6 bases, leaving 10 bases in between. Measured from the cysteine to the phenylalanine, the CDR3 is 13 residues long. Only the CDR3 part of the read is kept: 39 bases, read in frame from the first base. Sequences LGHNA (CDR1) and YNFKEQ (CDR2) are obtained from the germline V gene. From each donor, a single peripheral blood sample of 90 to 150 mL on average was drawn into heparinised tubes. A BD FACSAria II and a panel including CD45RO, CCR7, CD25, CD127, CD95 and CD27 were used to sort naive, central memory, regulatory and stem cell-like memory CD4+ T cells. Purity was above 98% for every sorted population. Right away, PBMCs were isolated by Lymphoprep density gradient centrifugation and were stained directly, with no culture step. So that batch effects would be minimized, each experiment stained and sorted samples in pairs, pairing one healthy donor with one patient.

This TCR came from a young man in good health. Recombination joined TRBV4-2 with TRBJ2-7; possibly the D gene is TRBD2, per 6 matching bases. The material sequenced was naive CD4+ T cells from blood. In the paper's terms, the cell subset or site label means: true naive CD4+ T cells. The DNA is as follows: TGTGCCAGCAGCCAAGCCGGAGCGGGCGAGCAGTACTTC. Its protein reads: CASSQAGAGEQYF.